This is a list of T cell receptor beta chains from one sample in a study of Ad26.COV2.S vaccination and SARS-CoV-2 variants. The method was immunoSEQ multiplex PCR; TCRdb's version includes in-frame clones alone and lacks a portion of them. The sample records roughly 350,000 clones, around 89% being singletons. The sample in question was peripheral blood, obtained in a trial of Ad26.COV2.S vaccine versus placebo. Every receptor here comes from a person between 18 and 60 years old who received the Ad26.COV2.S COVID-19 vaccine or a placebo. CDR3s leave out the opening cysteine and the closing phenylalanine or tryptophan.

v_call | cdr3_aa
TRBV13 | ASSLGLAGHNEQF
TRBV5-6 | ASSLYPRIYGYT
TRBV14 | ASSQGLAGLQSSYEQY
TRBV5-1 | ASSLVGPYSNQPQH
TRBV5-1 | ASSLVQGKTDTQY
TRBV5-8 | ASSWGDSNQPQH
TRBV5-4 | ASSLDTEQY
TRBV7-6 | ASSLAILAAASGELF
TRBV6-2/TRBV6-3 | ASSYKTEGPYGYT
TRBV6-5 | ASSPPGQASYEQY
TRBV4-1 | ASSQVGTSASNEQF
TRBV5-6 | ASSSSIASTDTQY
TRBV13 | ASSQRGQDGETQY
TRBV6-5 | ASKYTSGLGNEQF
TRBV7-9 | ASSPLLQETQY
TRBV19 | ASSARIGRNEKLF
TRBV7-9 | ASSSTGLSRNEQF
TRBV5-1 | ASSQGTGYEQY
TRBV7-9 | TSSLATSGLQETQY
TRBV18 | ASSPQGSNQPQH
TRBV19 | ASSISEAYQPQH
TRBV12-3/TRBV12-4 | ASSPSGAYEQY
TRBV7-9 | ASSLGQLEGINYGYT
TRBV5-5 | ASSLDRNTIY
TRBV2 | ASSPDQGAWGSPLH
TRBV5-1 | ASSLGQGTGELF
TRBV5-1 | ASSFSSGGFTDTQY
TRBV5-6 | ASSSIDRGDGYT
TRBV5-1 | ASSWTLTGAPGRGYEQY
TRBV10-3 | AISEPGQGKSEQY
TRBV30 | AWSHGSYEQY
TRBV5-1 | ASSSWTGEQETQY
TRBV5-1 | ASSLRQGDTEAF
TRBV3-1/TRBV3-2 | ASSPHLAAIGEQF
TRBV27 | ASSLISPGDNSPLH
TRBV19 | ASSWASQGGYEQY
TRBV12-5 | ASGLAESYEQY
TRBV15 | ATSRDYFTDSAANEKLF
TRBV7-9 | ASSLRGGETQY
TRBV5-6 | ASSLAPYEQY
TRBV27 | ASSVARNTEAF
TRBV19 | ASSIWGLGNQPQH
TRBV7-2 | ASSPRTSAPNEQF
TRBV19 | ASSIGGITNYGYT
TRBV7-9 | ASSLSRGGTGGTDTQY
TRBV19 | ASSIGDRSTDTQY
TRBV30 | AWEGPGTGELF
TRBV9 | ASSEGTALNSPLH
TRBV2 | ASSIMNTEAF
TRBV28 | ASSLFISVTDPNTEAF
TRBV5-1 | ASSPRGGNQPQH
TRBV6-5 | ASSYSGTGSGEQY
TRBV24-1 | ATSDLYRGDTQY
TRBV18 | ASSPSTGPTNEKLF
TRBV5-1 | ASSLSTGDGETQY